This TCR beta chain was observed in a study of OX40 agonist ivuxolimab in advanced cancers. Whole-study findings and limits: With doses of 0.1 to 3.0 mg/kg, CD4+ and CD8+ blood T cells had undergone clonal expansion by week 6.

Comments on this clone: Its antigen is unknown.

This table comes from immunoSEQ multiplex PCR, and its TCRdb copy is limited to in-frame clones, with some not included. The sample lists tens of thousands of clones, about 93% occurring once. Looked up from germline, CDR1 is SGHNT and CDR2 is YENEEA. The germline V and J ends were trimmed by 1 base and 5 bases, with 3 bases remaining between them. This CDR3 is 11 amino acids long. This specimen was CD4+ or CD8+ T cells sorted from blood, taken in a trial of the OX40 agonist ivuxolimab. The sequence derives from an adult with an advanced solid tumor such as melanoma, head and neck, liver or kidney cancer. V usage is TRBV11-3 and J usage is TRBJ2-7; D not certain. In DNA, the CDR3 is TGTGCCAGCAGCTTAGTAAACGAGCAGTACTTC. Translated: CASSLVNEQYF.